What follows is one T cell receptor (beta chain) and its context. The source of the sample is a study of T cell changes during pregnancy in multiple sclerosis. This table comes from immunoSEQ multiplex PCR, and its TCRdb copy is limited to in-frame clones, with some not included. The table has 30,000 to 40,000 clones, about 88% seen once. Germline CDR1 and CDR2: MDHEN and SYDVKM. V trimming: 11 bases; J trimming: 2 bases; junction bases outside the gene matches: 10. The length of the CDR3 is 14 residues. This sequence joins TRBV28 and TRBJ2-3; 7 bases are shared with TRBD2. The clonotype was recovered from a female donor with multiple sclerosis, enrolled in a pregnancy study. The sequences come from CD8+ T cells from peripheral blood mononuclear cells, collected in the third trimester of pregnancy. The CDR3 DNA reads TGTGCCGCGAAGCGGGGACTCGCCACAGATACGCAGTATTTT. It translates to CAAKRGLATDTQYF.